These 14 T cell receptor beta chains were all obtained from the same sample, sequenced in a study of PD-1 blockade in mismatch repair-deficient tumors. Sequencing used immunoSEQ multiplex PCR; TCRdb keeps in-frame clones, though not all of them. The repertoire has 130,000 or so clones, approximately 90% of them found once; the top ten carry less than 15%. Sample: peripheral blood, taken 44 weeks after starting pembrolizumab. These receptors originate from an adult with mismatch repair-deficient cancer.

This chain links TRBV29-1 with TRBJ2-2, with D possibly TRBD1 on 6 matching bases. The V gene's germline CDR1 is SQVTM and CDR2 ANQGSEA. The CDR3 runs to 13 residues. Trimming pared 6 bases from V and 4 bases from J, leaving 12 bases between. The chain's CDR3 is CSVATGFTGELFF. The CDR3 nucleotides read TGCAGCGTCGCAACAGGGTTCACCGGGGAGCTGTTTTTT.

This chain uses TRBV5-1 with TRBJ2-3, with 8 positions matching TRBD2. Germline lookup yields CDR1 SGHRS and CDR2 YFSETQ. With 4 bases clipped from V and 2 bases from J, the junction kept 6 bases outside the gene matches. This CDR3 spans 15 amino acids. The CDR3 DNA follows: TGCGCCAGCAGCACGCAAGCGGGAGACACAGATACGCAGTATTTT. Translation gives CASSTQAGDTDTQYF. Combining the CDR3 with reference TRBV5-1 and TRBJ2-3 gives the whole variable domain KAGVTQTPRYLIKTRGQQVTLSCSPISGHRSVSWYQQTPGQGLQFLFEYFSETQRNKGNFPGRFSGRQFSNSRSEMNVSTLELGDSALYLCASSTQAGDTDTQYFGPGTRLTVL.

The chain uses TRBV11-2 and TRBJ1-3, with D perhaps matching TRBD1 (6 bases). The germline V and J ends were trimmed by 4 bases and 0 bases, with 10 bases remaining between them. The CDR3 loop spans 15 amino acids. CDR1 SGHAT and CDR2 FQNNGV come from the germline V gene. The DNA of the CDR3 is TGTGCCAGCAGCTCTGGGACAACCTCTGGAAACACCATATATTTT. Protein: CASSSGTTSGNTIYF.

This chain's CDR3 is CASSLRAGTEAFF. The CDR3 DNA follows: TGTGCCAGTAGTCTGAGGGCGGGCACTGAAGCTTTCTTT. The J gene is TRBJ1-1, the V gene TRBV19; D is unresolved. The CDR3 contains 13 residues. Trimming pared 5 bases from V and 4 bases from J, leaving 11 bases between. Germline V gives CDR1 LNHDA, CDR2 SQIVND (reference sequence).

This sequence joins TRBV7-9 and TRBJ2-7, with a possible D match to TRBD1 (6 bases). Per germline, CDR1 SEHNR and CDR2 FQNEAQ (reference sequence). This CDR3 is built from 14 residues. V shed 4 bases and J shed 2 bases, with 12 bases lying between them. DNA for the CDR3: TGTGCCAGCAGCTACCAACAGGGTACCTACGAGCAGTACTTC. Translated, it gives CASSYQQGTYEQYF. The full variable domain, rest sourced from reference TRBV7-9 and TRBJ2-7, is DTGVSQNPRHKITKRGQNVTFRCDPISEHNRLYWYRQTLGQGPEFLTYFQNEAQLEKSRLLSDRFSAERPKGSFSTLEIQRTEQGDSAMYLCASSYQQGTYEQYFGPGTRLTVT.

The chain couples TRBV5-1 to TRBJ2-3; the match to TRBD2 covers 10 bases. This CDR3 has 16 amino acids. Germline trimming cut 3 bases from V and 5 bases from J; bases unmatched to any gene: 9. Germline CDR1 SGHRS, CDR2 YFSETQ. CDR3 in DNA: TGCGCCAGCAGCTGGCCGCTAGCGGGAGCGGAAGATACGCAGTATTTT. It encodes CASSWPLAGAEDTQYF.

This clone appeared a single time. The CDR3 DNA reads TGTGCCAGCAGCTTCACGAGCCTCTCGTCGAATGAGCAGTTCTTC. Translating it yields CASSFTSLSSNEQFF. The chain has TRBV11-2 and TRBJ2-1; D gene uncertain. Germline loops: CDR1 SGHAT, CDR2 FQNNGV. This CDR3 contains 15 residues. With 3 bases removed from V and 7 bases from J, the gap between germline ends came to 16 bases.

The chain employs TRBV14 and TRBJ2-7; 8 positions match TRBD1. This CDR3 contains 17 residues. Germline CDR1 and CDR2: SGHDN and FVKESK. Trimming cost V 0 bases and J 2 bases; bases outside gene matches: 9. The CDR3 sequence is CASSQDRLTGGTYEQYF. The CDR3 nucleotides read TGTGCCAGCAGCCAAGATCGGCTAACAGGGGGAACCTACGAGCAGTACTTC.

V gene TRBV6-5 combines with J gene TRBJ2-5; the D gene is possibly TRBD2 (5 bases). Trimming stripped 0 bases from V and 5 bases from J, with 13 bases between. The germline gives CDR1 MNHEY, CDR2 SVGAGI. The CDR3 has 15 amino acids. The CDR3 region has the DNA TGTGCCAGCAGTTACTCCAAACGGGGATGGGAGACCCAGTACTTC. Translation gives CASSYSKRGWETQYF.

The chain is built from TRBV11-2 and TRBJ2-5; TRBD2 agrees at 8 bases. This CDR3 is built from 15 residues. Per germline, CDR1 SGHAT and CDR2 FQNNGV. The ends lost 0 bases at V and 5 bases at J; junction bases unmatched: 5. The CDR3, as DNA: TGTGCCAGCAGCTTAGACGGGAGGGCCGAGGAGACCCAGTACTTC. This codes for CASSLDGRAEETQYF.

The sample holds a few counts of this clone. An end of the junction does not agree with germline; a read error may underlie this. This chain uses TRBV7-8 with TRBJ2-7; TRBD2 matches 13 bases. The CDR3 length is 14 residues. From germline, CDR1 is SGHVS and CDR2 FQNEAQ. As DNA, the CDR3 is TGTGCCAGCAGCCCCCCAGGGACTAGCGGGGCCAATTCCTTC. The encoded protein is CASSPPGTSGANSF.

The rearrangement uses TRBV29-1 and TRBJ2-2, with a possible D match to TRBD2 (6 bases). This CDR3 is 17 amino acids long. The germline CDR1 and CDR2 sequences are SQVTM and ANQGSEA. Trimming cost V 0 bases and J 5 bases, with 19 bases left between them. CDR3 region: CSVEDWIAGRGTGELFF. The CDR3 DNA reads as TGCAGCGTTGAAGATTGGATTGCGGGGCGGGGTACCGGGGAGCTGTTTTTT.

This chain links TRBV6-5 with TRBJ2-4, with 13 bases identical to TRBD2. Per germline, CDR1 MNHEY and CDR2 SVGAGI. The CDR3 loop spans 15 amino acids. V shed 5 bases, J shed 6 bases, and the junction held 4 bases outside the gene matches. In nucleotides, the CDR3 is TGTGCCAGCAGTAACGGACTAGCGGGAGTAAACATTCAGTACTTC. Translating it yields CASSNGLAGVNIQYF.

The chain joins TRBV13 to TRBJ2-3; the D gene is possibly TRBD1 (6 bases). Germline lookup yields CDR1 PRHDT and CDR2 FYEKMQ (reference sequence). The CDR3 consists of 16 residues. V lost 5 bases and J lost 6, with 21 bases in between. CDR3 nucleotides: TGTGCCAGCAGCCCTAGCTCCGGCGAGAGGGGGGATACGCAGTATTTT. As protein: CASSPSSGERGDTQYF.